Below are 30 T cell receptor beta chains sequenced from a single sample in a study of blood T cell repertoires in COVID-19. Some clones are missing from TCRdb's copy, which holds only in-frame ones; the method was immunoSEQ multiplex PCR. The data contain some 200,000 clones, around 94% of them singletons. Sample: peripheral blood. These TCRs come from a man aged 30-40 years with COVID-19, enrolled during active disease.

In DNA form, the CDR3 reads TGTGCCAGCAGTGGAGGGAGGGGTGAAGCTTTCTTT. Protein: CASSGGRGEAFF. The chain couples TRBV6-4 to TRBJ1-1; TRBD1 might be the D (5 bases). The CDR3 has 12 residues. Germline lookup yields CDR1 MRHNA and CDR2 SNTAGT. V was clipped by 4 bases and J by 7 bases, with 10 bases between them.

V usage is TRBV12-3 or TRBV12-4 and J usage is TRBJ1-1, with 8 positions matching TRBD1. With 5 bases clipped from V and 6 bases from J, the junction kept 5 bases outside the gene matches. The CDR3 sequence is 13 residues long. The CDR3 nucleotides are TGTGCCAGCAGTCTTCCAGGGGGCGCTGAAGCTTTCTTT. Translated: CASSLPGGAEAFF.

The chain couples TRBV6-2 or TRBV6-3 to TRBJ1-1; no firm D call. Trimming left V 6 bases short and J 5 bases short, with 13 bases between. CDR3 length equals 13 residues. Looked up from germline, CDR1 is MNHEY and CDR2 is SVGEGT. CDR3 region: CASSWKGGTEAFF. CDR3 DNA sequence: TGTGCCAGCAGCTGGAAGGGAGGAACTGAAGCTTTCTTT.

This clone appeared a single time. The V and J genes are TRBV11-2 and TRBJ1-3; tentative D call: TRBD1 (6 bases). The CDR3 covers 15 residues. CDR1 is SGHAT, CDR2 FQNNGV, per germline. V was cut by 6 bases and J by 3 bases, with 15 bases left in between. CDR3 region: CASSPGGADGNTIYF. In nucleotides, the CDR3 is TGTGCCAGCAGTCCGGGGGGGGCAGATGGAAACACCATATATTTT.

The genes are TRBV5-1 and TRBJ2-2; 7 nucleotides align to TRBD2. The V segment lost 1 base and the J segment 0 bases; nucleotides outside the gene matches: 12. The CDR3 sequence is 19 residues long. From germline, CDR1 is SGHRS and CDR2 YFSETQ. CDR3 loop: CASSLLVVAGGANTGELFF. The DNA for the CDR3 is TGCGCCAGCAGCTTGTTAGTCGTAGCGGGCGGGGCGAACACCGGGGAGCTGTTTTTT.

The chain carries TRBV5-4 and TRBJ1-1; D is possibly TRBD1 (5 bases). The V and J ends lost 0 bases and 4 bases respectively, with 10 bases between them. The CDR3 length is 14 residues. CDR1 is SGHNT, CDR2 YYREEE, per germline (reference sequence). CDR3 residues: CASSLGRRGTEAFF. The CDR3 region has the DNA TGTGCCAGCAGCTTGGGTCGGAGGGGCACTGAAGCTTTCTTT. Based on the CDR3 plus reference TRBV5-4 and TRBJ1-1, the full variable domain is ETGVTQSPTHLIKTRGQQVTLRCSSQSGHNTVSWYQQALGQGPQFIFQYYREEENGRGNFPPRFSGLQFPNYSSELNVNALELDDSALYLCASSLGRRGTEAFFGQGTRLTVV.

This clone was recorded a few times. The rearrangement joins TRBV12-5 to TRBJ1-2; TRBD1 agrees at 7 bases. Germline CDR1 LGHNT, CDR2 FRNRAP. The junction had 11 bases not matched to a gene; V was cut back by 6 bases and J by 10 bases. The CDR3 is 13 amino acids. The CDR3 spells CASGPGQLSDYTF. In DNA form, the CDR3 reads TGTGCTAGTGGCCCGGGACAGTTAAGTGACTACACCTTC. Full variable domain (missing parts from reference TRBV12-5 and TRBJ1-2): DARVTQTPRHKVTEMGQEVTMRCQPILGHNTVFWYRQTMMQGLELLAYFRNRAPLDDSGMPKDRFSAEMPDATLATLKIQPSEPRDSAVYFCASGPGQLSDYTFGSGTRLTVV.

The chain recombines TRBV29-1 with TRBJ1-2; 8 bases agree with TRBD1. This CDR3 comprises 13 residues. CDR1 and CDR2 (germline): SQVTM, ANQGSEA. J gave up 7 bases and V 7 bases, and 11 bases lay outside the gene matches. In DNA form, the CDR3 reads TGCAGCGACGGAGGACAGGGTGAAGGTGGCTACACCTTC. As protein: CSDGGQGEGGYTF. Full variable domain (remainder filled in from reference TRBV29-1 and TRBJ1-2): SAVISQKPSRDICQRGTSLTIQCQVDSQVTMMFWYRQQPGQSLTLIATANQGSEATYESGFVIDKFPISRPNLTFSTLTVSNMSPEDSSIYLCSDGGQGEGGYTFGSGTRLTVV.

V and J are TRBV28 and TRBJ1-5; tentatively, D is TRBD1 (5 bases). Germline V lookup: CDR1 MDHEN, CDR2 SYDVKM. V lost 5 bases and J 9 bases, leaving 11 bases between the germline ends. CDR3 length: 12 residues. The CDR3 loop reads CASSLPGLPQHF. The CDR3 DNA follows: TGTGCCAGCAGTCTCCCAGGGCTGCCCCAGCATTTT.

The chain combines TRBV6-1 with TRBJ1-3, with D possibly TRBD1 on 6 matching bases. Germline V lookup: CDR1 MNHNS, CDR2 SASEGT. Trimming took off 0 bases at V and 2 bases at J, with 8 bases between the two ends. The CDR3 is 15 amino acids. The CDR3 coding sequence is TGTGCCAGCAGTGAAGCCAGGGGAGCTGGAAACACCATATATTTT. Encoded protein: CASSEARGAGNTIYF.

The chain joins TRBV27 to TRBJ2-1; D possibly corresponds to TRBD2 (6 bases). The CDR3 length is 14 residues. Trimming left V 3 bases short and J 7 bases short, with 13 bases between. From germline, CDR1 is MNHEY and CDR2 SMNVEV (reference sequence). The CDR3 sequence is CASSLGLEGNEQFF. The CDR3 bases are TGTGCCAGCAGTTTGGGTTTGGAGGGTAATGAGCAGTTCTTC.

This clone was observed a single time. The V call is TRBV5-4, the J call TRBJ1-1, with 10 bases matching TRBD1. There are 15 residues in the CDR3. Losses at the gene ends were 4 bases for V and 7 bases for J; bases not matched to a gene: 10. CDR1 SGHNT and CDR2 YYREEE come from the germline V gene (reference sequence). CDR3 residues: CASSARQGADGEAFF. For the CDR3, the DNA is TGTGCCAGCAGCGCCAGACAGGGGGCAGATGGTGAAGCTTTCTTT.

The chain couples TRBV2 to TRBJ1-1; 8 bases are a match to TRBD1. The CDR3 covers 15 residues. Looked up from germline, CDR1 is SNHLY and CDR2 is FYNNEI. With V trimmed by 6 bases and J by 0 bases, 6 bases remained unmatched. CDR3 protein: CASSGQGILNTEAFF. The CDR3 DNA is TGTGCCAGCAGCGGACAGGGAATTCTGAACACTGAAGCTTTCTTT.

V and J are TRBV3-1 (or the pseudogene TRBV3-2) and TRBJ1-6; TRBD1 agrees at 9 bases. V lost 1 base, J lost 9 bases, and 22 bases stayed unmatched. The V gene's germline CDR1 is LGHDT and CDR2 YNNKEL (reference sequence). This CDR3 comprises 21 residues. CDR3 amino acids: CASSQAPLSPFRGQGSSPLHF. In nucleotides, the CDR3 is TGTGCCAGCAGCCAAGCCCCACTGAGTCCCTTTCGGGGACAGGGCAGTTCACCCCTCCACTTT.

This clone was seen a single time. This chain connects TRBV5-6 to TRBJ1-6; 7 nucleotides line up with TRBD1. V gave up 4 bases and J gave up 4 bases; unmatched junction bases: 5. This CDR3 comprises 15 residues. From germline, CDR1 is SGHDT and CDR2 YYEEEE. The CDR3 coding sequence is TGTGCCAGCAGCCCCGGGACAGCTTATAATTCACCCCTCCACTTT. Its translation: CASSPGTAYNSPLHF.

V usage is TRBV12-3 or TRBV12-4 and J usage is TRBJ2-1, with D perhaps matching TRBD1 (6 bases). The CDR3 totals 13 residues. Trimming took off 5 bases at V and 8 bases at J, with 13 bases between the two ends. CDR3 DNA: TGTGCCAGCAGTCACAGGGCCCGGGATGAGCAGTTCTTC. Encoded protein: CASSHRARDEQFF.

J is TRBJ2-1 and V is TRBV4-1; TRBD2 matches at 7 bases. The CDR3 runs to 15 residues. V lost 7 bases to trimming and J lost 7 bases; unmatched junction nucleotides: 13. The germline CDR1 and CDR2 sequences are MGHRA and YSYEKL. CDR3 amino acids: CASNRGVMFGNEQFF. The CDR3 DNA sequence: TGCGCCAGCAACCGGGGGGTAATGTTTGGGAATGAGCAGTTCTTC.

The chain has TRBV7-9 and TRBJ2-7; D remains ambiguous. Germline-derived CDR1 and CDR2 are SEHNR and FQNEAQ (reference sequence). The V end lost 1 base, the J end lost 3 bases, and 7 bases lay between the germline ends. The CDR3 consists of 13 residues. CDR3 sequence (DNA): TGTGCCAGCAGCTTAGTTTACGGCTACGAGCAGTACTTC. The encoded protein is CASSLVYGYEQYF.

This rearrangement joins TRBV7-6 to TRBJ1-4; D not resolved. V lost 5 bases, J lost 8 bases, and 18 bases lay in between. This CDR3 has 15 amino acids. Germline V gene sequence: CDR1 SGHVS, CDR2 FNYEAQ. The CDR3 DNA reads TGTGCCAGCAGCATAGGGTCTGGTTCGGGAGAAAAACTGTTTTTT. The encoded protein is CASSIGSGSGEKLFF. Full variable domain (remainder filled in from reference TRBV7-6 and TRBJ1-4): GAGVSQSPRYKVTKRGQDVALRCDPISGHVSLYWYRQALGQGPEFLTYFNYEAQQDKSGLPNDRFSAERPEGSISTLTIQRTEQRDSAMYRCASSIGSGSGEKLFFGSGTQLSVL.

The CDR3 bases are TGTGCCAGCAGTACAGGGTATGATCAGCCCCAGCATTTT. It encodes CASSTGYDQPQHF. The rearrangement joins TRBV6-5 to TRBJ1-5; D is possibly TRBD1 (6 bases). The CDR3 is 13 amino acids. Germline CDR1 reads MNHEY; CDR2 reads SVGAGI. The V end was cut by 5 bases, the J end by 5 bases, with 10 bases between.

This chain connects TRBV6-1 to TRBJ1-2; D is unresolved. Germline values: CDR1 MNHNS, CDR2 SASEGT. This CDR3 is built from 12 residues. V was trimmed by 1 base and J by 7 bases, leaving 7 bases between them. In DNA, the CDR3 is TGTGCCAGCAGTGAAGGAGCGGGTGGCTACACCTTC. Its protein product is CASSEGAGGYTF.

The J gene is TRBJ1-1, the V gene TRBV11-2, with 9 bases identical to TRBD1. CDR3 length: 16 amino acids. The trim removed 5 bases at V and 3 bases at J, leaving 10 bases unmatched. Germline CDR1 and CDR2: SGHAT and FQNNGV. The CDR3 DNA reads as TGTGCCAGCAGCCTGGGACAGGGAGGAGTTGACACTGAAGCTTTCTTT. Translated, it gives CASSLGQGGVDTEAFF.

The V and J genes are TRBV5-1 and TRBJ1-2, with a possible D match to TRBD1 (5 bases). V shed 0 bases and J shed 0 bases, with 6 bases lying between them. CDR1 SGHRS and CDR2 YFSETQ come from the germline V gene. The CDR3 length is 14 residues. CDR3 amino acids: CASSLGTPNYGYTF. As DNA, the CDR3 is TGCGCCAGCAGCTTGGGGACACCTAACTATGGCTACACCTTC.

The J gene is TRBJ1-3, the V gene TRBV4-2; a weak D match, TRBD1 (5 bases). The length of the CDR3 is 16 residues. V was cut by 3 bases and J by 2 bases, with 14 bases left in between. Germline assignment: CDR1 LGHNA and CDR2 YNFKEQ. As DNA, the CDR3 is TGTGCCAGCAGCCAGGGGCCGGCGGGGCCTGGAAACACCATATATTTT. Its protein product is CASSQGPAGPGNTIYF.

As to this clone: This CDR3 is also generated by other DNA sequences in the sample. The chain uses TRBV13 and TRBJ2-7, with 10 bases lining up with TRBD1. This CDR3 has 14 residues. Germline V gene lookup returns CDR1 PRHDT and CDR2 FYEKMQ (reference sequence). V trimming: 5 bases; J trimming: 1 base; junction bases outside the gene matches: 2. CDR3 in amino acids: CASSPGQGSYEQYF. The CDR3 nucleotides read TGTGCCAGCAGCCCGGGACAGGGGTCCTACGAGCAGTACTTC.

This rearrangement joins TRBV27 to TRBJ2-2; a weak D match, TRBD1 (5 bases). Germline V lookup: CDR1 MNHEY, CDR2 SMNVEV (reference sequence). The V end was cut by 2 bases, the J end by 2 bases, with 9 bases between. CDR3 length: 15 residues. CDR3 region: CASSLRTPNTGELFF. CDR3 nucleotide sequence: TGTGCCAGCAGTTTACGGACACCCAACACCGGGGAGCTGTTTTTT.

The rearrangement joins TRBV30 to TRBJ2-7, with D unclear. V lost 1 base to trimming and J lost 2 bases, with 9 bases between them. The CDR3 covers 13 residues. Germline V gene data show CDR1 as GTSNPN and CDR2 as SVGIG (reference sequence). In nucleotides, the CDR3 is TGTGCCTGGAGTGACAGAGAACCCTACGAGCAGTACTTC. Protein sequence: CAWSDREPYEQYF.

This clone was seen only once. CDR3 protein: CASRDILQETQYF. For the CDR3, the DNA is TGTGCCAGCAGAGACATTCTCCAAGAGACCCAGTACTTC. The gene calls are TRBV28 and TRBJ2-5; no clear D. Between the trimmed V and J ends, which lost 6 bases and 1 base, there was a span of 9 bases. The CDR3 runs to 13 residues. Germline assignment: CDR1 MDHEN and CDR2 SYDVKM.

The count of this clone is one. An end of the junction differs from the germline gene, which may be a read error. CDR3 bases: TGTGCCAGTAGTAACAGTGAAGCTTTCTTT. It codes for CASSNSEAFF. This rearrangement joins TRBV19 to TRBJ1-1; D is unclear. CDR1 is LNHDA and CDR2 is SQIVND in the germline V gene (reference sequence). The CDR3 is 10 residues long. The full variable domain, in which reference TRBV19 and TRBJ1-1 provide the parts outside the CDR3, is DGGITQSPKYLFRKEGQNVTLSCEQNLNHDAMYWYRQDPGQGLRLIYYSQIVNDFQKGDIAEGYSVSREKKESFPLTVTSAQKNPTAFYLCASSNSEAFFGQGTRLTVV.

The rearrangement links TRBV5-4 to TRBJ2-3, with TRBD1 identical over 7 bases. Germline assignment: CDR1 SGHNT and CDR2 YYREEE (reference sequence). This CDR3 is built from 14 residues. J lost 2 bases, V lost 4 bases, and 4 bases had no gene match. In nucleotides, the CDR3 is TGTGCCAGCAGCCAGGGACAGAACACAGATACGCAGTATTTT. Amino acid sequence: CASSQGQNTDTQYF.